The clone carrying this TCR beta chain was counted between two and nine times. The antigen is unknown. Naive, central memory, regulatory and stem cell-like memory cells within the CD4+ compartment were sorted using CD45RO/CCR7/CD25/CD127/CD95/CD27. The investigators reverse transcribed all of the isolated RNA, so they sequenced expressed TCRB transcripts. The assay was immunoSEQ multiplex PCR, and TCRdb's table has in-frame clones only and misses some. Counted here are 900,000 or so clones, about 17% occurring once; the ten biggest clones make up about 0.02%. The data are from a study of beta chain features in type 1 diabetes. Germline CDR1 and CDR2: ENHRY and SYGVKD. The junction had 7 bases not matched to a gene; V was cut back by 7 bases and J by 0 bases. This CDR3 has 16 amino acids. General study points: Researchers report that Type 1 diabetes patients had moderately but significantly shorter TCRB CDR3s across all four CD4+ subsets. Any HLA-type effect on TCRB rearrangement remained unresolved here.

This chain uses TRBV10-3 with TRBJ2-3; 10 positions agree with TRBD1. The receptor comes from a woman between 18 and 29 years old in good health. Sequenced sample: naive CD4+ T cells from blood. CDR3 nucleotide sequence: TGTGCCATCAACTCCGGGACAGGGGCTAGCACAGATACGCAGTATTTT. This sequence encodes CAINSGTGASTDTQYF.